Sequencing of this T cell receptor beta chain was carried out in a study of T-cell memory formation after mild COVID-19. The length of the CDR3 is 15 residues. V lost 3 bases and J lost 10; bases outside the gene matches: 15. CDR1 DFQATT and CDR2 SNEGSKA come from the germline V gene (reference sequence). Libraries for TCRalpha and TCRbeta carried sample barcodes and unique molecular identifiers via 5'RACE. TCRdb itself ran the 5' RACE reads through MiXCR, one entry per CDR3 protein. The sample has 560,000 or so distinct CDR3 sequences; roughly 17% are singletons. This clonotype was seen more than once but under ten times.

This TCR came from an adult woman who had mild COVID-19 (a few samples of this study predate the infection). Cell type and time point are not known. The V call is TRBV20-1, the J call TRBJ2-1, with 7 positions matching TRBD2. The source material was PBMCs or a T cell subset sorted from them (not recorded which). The chain's CDR3 is CSASRGGGQVGEQFF. CDR3 in DNA: TGCAGTGCTAGTCGTGGGGGAGGGCAAGTCGGAGAGCAGTTCTTC.